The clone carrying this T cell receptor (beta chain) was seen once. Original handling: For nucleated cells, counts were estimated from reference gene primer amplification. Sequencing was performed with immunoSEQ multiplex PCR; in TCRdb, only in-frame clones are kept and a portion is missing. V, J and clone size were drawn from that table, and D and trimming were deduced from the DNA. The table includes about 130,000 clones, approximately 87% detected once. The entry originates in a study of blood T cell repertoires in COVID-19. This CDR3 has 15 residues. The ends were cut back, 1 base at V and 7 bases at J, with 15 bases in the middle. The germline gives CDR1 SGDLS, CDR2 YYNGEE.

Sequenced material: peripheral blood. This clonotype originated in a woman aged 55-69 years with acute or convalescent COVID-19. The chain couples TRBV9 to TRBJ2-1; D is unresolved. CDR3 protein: CASSVRSQVGNEQFF. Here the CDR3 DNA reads TGTGCCAGCAGCGTAAGAAGTCAGGTTGGGAATGAGCAGTTCTTC.